The T cell receptor beta chain under discussion was sequenced for a study of early T cells in non-severe SARS-CoV-2 infection. Unique molecular identifiers (one per individual cDNA molecule) were attached. TCRdb passed the 5' RACE reads through MiXCR, listing each CDR3 protein once. The table lists approximately 40,000 distinct CDR3 sequences, roughly 10% of them singletons, with 8.5% to 10% in the top ten. This clonotype has only a few counts. Sequenced input: whole blood. This TCR was recovered from an adult who was a healthcare worker with PCR-confirmed SARS-CoV-2 infection or an uninfected control (not recorded which).

CDR3 sequence reads: CSARDAAGVLNEQFF. The CDR3 nucleotides are TGCAGTGCTAGAGATGCGGCAGGGGTTTTGAATGAGCAGTTCTTC. This sequence joins TRBV20-1 and TRBJ2-1; a possible D gene is TRBD1 (6 bases). Looked up from germline, CDR1 is DFQATT and CDR2 is SNEGSKA (reference sequence). The length of the CDR3 is 15 residues. Deletions cut 0 bases from V and 7 bases from J, with 16 bases between.